These T cell receptor beta chains were read from a single sample in a study of cytomegalovirus exposure and HLA in healthy donors. The repertoire was sequenced with immunoSEQ multiplex PCR; TCRdb's copy has only in-frame clones and lacks some. The table shows some 140,000 clones, with over 60% occurring only once. Sequencing was done on a sample of PBMCs. The receptors here all came from a male donor in good health and CMV-seropositive. The CDR3 runs from the conserved cysteine through the conserved F or W. Expanded clones get a size class; other rows say once, few or many, or leave the size out.

clone_size: .; v_call: TRBV7-7; j_call: TRBJ2-2; cdr3_aa: CASSSTRDLSGELFF
clone_size: .; v_call: TRBV6-6; j_call: TRBJ2-3; cdr3_aa: CASLVKDKADTQYF
clone_size: few; v_call: TRBV7-5; j_call: TRBJ2-5; cdr3_aa: CARSLEKGAWETQYF
clone_size: .; v_call: TRBV21-1; j_call: TRBJ1-1; cdr3_aa: CASSKKSPGQGAWDTEAFF
clone_size: few; v_call: TRBV19; j_call: TRBJ2-7; cdr3_aa: CASSSSGTGSYEQYF
clone_size: .; v_call: TRBV7-9; j_call: TRBJ1-4; cdr3_aa: CASSVGEMTEKLFF
clone_size: .; v_call: TRBV28; j_call: TRBJ2-7; cdr3_aa: CASTHRGQAYEQYF
clone_size: .; v_call: TRBV11-2; j_call: TRBJ2-1; cdr3_aa: CASRLGRGSSYNEQFF
clone_size: .; v_call: TRBV6-1; j_call: TRBJ1-4; cdr3_aa: CASTLARANEKLFF
clone_size: .; v_call: TRBV13; j_call: TRBJ2-5; cdr3_aa: CASSKGAAQETQYF
clone_size: few; v_call: TRBV6-4; j_call: TRBJ2-7; cdr3_aa: CASSPLAGGPHSYEQYF
clone_size: few; v_call: TRBV19; j_call: TRBJ2-2; cdr3_aa: CASSQGGNTGELFF
clone_size: .; v_call: TRBV10-3; j_call: TRBJ1-5; cdr3_aa: CAISDRTGGNQPQHF
clone_size: .; v_call: TRBV7-9; j_call: TRBJ2-2; cdr3_aa: CSSNTDRHMNTGELFF
clone_size: .; v_call: TRBV18; j_call: TRBJ1-1; cdr3_aa: CASSPNGGPGNTEAFF
clone_size: .; v_call: TRBV5-6; j_call: TRBJ2-1; cdr3_aa: CASSLRRLAGNNEQFF
clone_size: few; v_call: TRBV28; j_call: TRBJ1-2; cdr3_aa: CASSSWTGTGDYGYTF
clone_size: .; v_call: TRBV28; j_call: TRBJ2-1; cdr3_aa: CASSLFASGSKNEQFF
clone_size: .; v_call: TRBV7-8; j_call: TRBJ2-2; cdr3_aa: CASSLISGGEGLAGNTGELFF
clone_size: .; v_call: TRBV28; j_call: TRBJ1-5; cdr3_aa: CASSRGTGDQPRHF
clone_size: .; v_call: TRBV4-3; j_call: TRBJ2-6; cdr3_aa: CASSQVHLGDQGGSGANVLTF
clone_size: .; v_call: TRBV7-8; j_call: TRBJ2-5; cdr3_aa: CASSYRGFRETQYF
clone_size: .; v_call: TRBV12-5; j_call: TRBJ2-1; cdr3_aa: CASGLGEGTSGGRNEQFF
clone_size: .; v_call: TRBV11-3; j_call: TRBJ2-7; cdr3_aa: CASSLGRGYEQYF
clone_size: .; v_call: TRBV7-9; j_call: TRBJ2-2; cdr3_aa: CASSLGSGANTGELFF
clone_size: .; v_call: TRBV5-1; j_call: TRBJ2-7; cdr3_aa: CASSLAQTYEQYF
clone_size: .; v_call: TRBV29-1; j_call: TRBJ1-1; cdr3_aa: CSVTQGKGTEAFF
clone_size: .; v_call: TRBV9; j_call: TRBJ2-3; cdr3_aa: CASSVEGWGQGTDTQYF
clone_size: .; v_call: TRBV19; j_call: TRBJ1-4; cdr3_aa: CASDSNNEKLFF
clone_size: .; v_call: TRBV7-6; j_call: TRBJ2-7; cdr3_aa: CASSPLLAGGGEQYF
clone_size: .; v_call: TRBV30; j_call: TRBJ2-7; cdr3_aa: CAQDRGSYEQYF
clone_size: .; v_call: TRBV6-5; j_call: TRBJ2-5; cdr3_aa: CASGLAGGGQETQYF
clone_size: .; v_call: TRBV5-1; j_call: TRBJ2-7; cdr3_aa: CASSLAGGTGVAYEQYF
clone_size: .; v_call: TRBV21-1; j_call: TRBJ1-1; cdr3_aa: CASSKGGTGRVNTEAFF
clone_size: .; v_call: TRBV7-9; j_call: TRBJ2-7; cdr3_aa: CSSSGTSGATYEQYF
clone_size: .; v_call: TRBV9; j_call: TRBJ1-2; cdr3_aa: CASTSGDNYGYTF
clone_size: .; v_call: TRBV28; j_call: TRBJ2-1; cdr3_aa: CASNMGLAGNNEQFF
clone_size: .; v_call: TRBV13; j_call: TRBJ2-1; cdr3_aa: CASSGGLSYNEQFF
clone_size: .; v_call: TRBV5-4; j_call: TRBJ2-1; cdr3_aa: CASSFTGVDEQFF
clone_size: few; v_call: TRBV7-3; j_call: TRBJ2-5; cdr3_aa: CASSLTGSQETQYF
clone_size: few; v_call: TRBV7-6; j_call: TRBJ1-2; cdr3_aa: CASSPGTALNGYTF
clone_size: .; v_call: TRBV2; j_call: TRBJ2-1; cdr3_aa: CASTEGTSGSNEQFF
clone_size: .; v_call: TRBV28; j_call: TRBJ2-1; cdr3_aa: CASSSFLGRGGYNEQFF
clone_size: .; v_call: TRBV11-2; j_call: TRBJ2-3; cdr3_aa: CASSLDRFWGAGRSTDTQYF
clone_size: .; v_call: TRBV7-2; j_call: .; cdr3_aa: CASSSGTRNYEQYF
clone_size: .; v_call: TRBV6-5; j_call: TRBJ2-2; cdr3_aa: CASSYSRLAPGELFF
clone_size: .; v_call: TRBV4-2; j_call: TRBJ1-5; cdr3_aa: CASSQDGTGGYQPQHF
clone_size: once; v_call: TRBV11-3; j_call: TRBJ2-7; cdr3_aa: CASSPGLAGTYEQYF
clone_size: .; v_call: TRBV5-1; j_call: TRBJ2-5; cdr3_aa: CASSLVPGHSRGETQYF
clone_size: once; v_call: TRBV6-5; j_call: TRBJ2-2; cdr3_aa: CASSYRGFAGELFF
clone_size: once; v_call: TRBV11-2; j_call: TRBJ2-5; cdr3_aa: CASRTGGGQETQYF